This T cell receptor (beta chain) came from a study of tumor and adjacent non-tumor tissue in lung cancer. Study details: Approximately 4 million productive TCRbeta reads were obtained per sample on average. Whole-study results and caveats: Significantly higher TCR diversity was found in tumor than normal lung.

In its sample, this clonotype ranks as medium-sized. The target antigen is unknown. This sample's RNA came from whole unsorted tissue. Donors were chemotherapy-naive, newly diagnosed lung cancer surgical patients in China, August–late 2014. In germline, CDR1 is SQVTM, CDR2 ANQGSEA. The CDR3 spans 13 residues. V dropped 3 bases and J dropped 8 bases, with 14 bases sitting between them. The library came from three nested PCR rounds adapted from ARM-PCR protocols. TCRdb independently ran MiXCR on the multiplex PCR reads; one entry per CDR3 protein. The repertoire holds about 110,000 distinct CDR3 sequences, with roughly 75% as singletons.

Material: lung tumor tissue. This receptor was obtained from a woman aged 60-75 years with non-small cell lung cancer. The genes are TRBV29-1 and TRBJ2-1; tentative D call: TRBD2 (6 bases). The CDR3 coding sequence is TGCAGCGTTGATCATCTAGCGCTCGATGAGCAGTTCTTC. This sequence encodes CSVDHLALDEQFF.